The 22 T cell receptor beta chains below all came from one sample that was sequenced in a study of blood T cell repertoires in COVID-19 (dated by TCRdb to the early 2020s). Receptors were amplified or captured by the immunoSEQ multiplex PCR assay. TCRdb took this table from immuneACCESS and kept in-frame rearrangements with V and J called. Such tables lack part of the clones; where checked against another copy, unresolved V genes explain under half of the gap, and the rest is unexplained. The sample table contains 270,000 or so clones; only one count was recorded for more than 65% of them. Roughly 3% of the sample comes from the top ten. Sequencing used peripheral blood. The receptors originated from a woman aged 18-29 years with acute or convalescent COVID-19.

The chain is built from TRBV28 and TRBJ2-7; possible D gene TRBD2, 5 bases. Germline V gene data show CDR1 as MDHEN and CDR2 as SYDVKM. V gave up 4 bases and J gave up 2 bases, with 18 bases separating them. This CDR3 is 16 amino acids long. CDR3 protein: CASSSPLDGRAYEQYF. CDR3 nucleotide sequence: TGTGCCAGCAGTTCCCCCCTTGATGGGAGAGCCTACGAGCAGTACTTC. Full variable domain (remainder filled in from reference TRBV28 and TRBJ2-7): DVKVTQSSRYLVKRTGEKVFLECVQDMDHENMFWYRQDPGLGLRLIYFSYDVKMKEKGDIPEGYSVSREKKERFSLILESASTNQTSMYLCASSSPLDGRAYEQYFGPGTRLTVT.

In this sample, this clone turned up once. The chain combines TRBV28 with TRBJ1-2; TRBD1 aligns across 8 bases. J lost 12 bases, V lost 4 bases, and 7 bases had no gene match. The CDR3 runs to 12 residues. The V gene's germline CDR1 is MDHEN and CDR2 SYDVKM. The CDR3 bases are TGTGCCAGCAGTTCGCCCGGGACAGGCCACACCTTC. Translated: CASSSPGTGHTF.

V usage is TRBV19 and J usage is TRBJ1-4; a possible D gene is TRBD1 (6 bases). The V gene lost 4 bases and the J gene lost 5 bases, with 11 bases spanning the gap. Germline-derived CDR1 and CDR2 are LNHDA and SQIVND (reference sequence). The CDR3 has 14 amino acids. The chain's CDR3 is CASSTGQNNEKLFF. The CDR3 DNA reads as TGTGCCAGTAGTACCGGACAGAACAATGAAAAACTGTTTTTT.

The V gene is TRBV11-3, the J gene TRBJ2-3, with D perhaps TRBD2 (6 bases). Germline values: CDR1 SGHNT, CDR2 YENEEA. This CDR3 contains 15 residues. Trimming removed 5 bases from V and 5 bases from J, with 17 bases in between. The CDR3 DNA reads TGTGCCAGCAGCCCACGTCCCGGGAGCCTAGATACGCAGTATTTT. This sequence encodes CASSPRPGSLDTQYF. Variable domain in full (rest from reference TRBV11-3 and TRBJ2-3): EAGVVQSPRYKIIEKKQPVAFWCNPISGHNTLYWYLQNLGQGPELLIRYENEEAVDDSQLPKDRFSAERLKGVDSTLKIQPAELGDSAVYLCASSPRPGSLDTQYFGPGTRLTVL.

In this sample, this clone turned up once. The chain combines TRBV12-5 with TRBJ2-3, with a tentative D call TRBD2 (6 bases). Trimming removed 2 bases from V and 2 bases from J, with 17 bases in between. The length of the CDR3 is 17 residues. The germline gives CDR1 LGHNT, CDR2 FRNRAP. CDR3 sequence reads: CASGLIVSASDTDTQYF. DNA for the CDR3: TGTGCTAGTGGTTTGATAGTCTCAGCTAGCGACACAGATACGCAGTATTTT.

The CDR3 nucleotides read TGTGCCTGGAGTGCCGGGGGGACCCAGTACTTC. Protein product: CAWSAGGTQYF. The genes are TRBV30 and TRBJ2-5; D may be TRBD2 (6 bases). The CDR3 is 11 amino acids. The germline gives CDR1 GTSNPN, CDR2 SVGIG (reference sequence). V was pared by 1 base and J by 7 bases, with 7 bases between.

The DNA for the CDR3 is TGTGCCTGGAGTGTATACGGAGGGGGCAAAAATGAAGCTTTCTTT. Its translation is CAWSVYGGGKNEAFF. The genes are TRBV30 and TRBJ1-1; 7 bases are a match to TRBD1. In germline, CDR1 is GTSNPN, CDR2 SVGIG (reference sequence). V shed 0 bases, J shed 7 bases, and the junction held 11 bases outside the gene matches. The CDR3 has 15 residues. Using reference TRBV30 and TRBJ1-1 for the parts outside the CDR3, the full variable domain is SQTIHQWPATLVQPVGSPLSLECTVEGTSNPNLYWYRQAAGRGLQLLFYSVGIGQISSEVPQNLSASRPQDRQFILSSKKLLLSDSGFYLCAWSVYGGGKNEAFFGQGTRLTVV.

The rearrangement uses TRBV27 and TRBJ2-2; a weak D match, TRBD1 (5 bases). There are 17 residues in the CDR3. Germline CDR1 and CDR2: MNHEY and SMNVEV (reference sequence). With 5 bases removed from V and 7 bases from J, the gap between germline ends came to 23 bases. The CDR3 nucleotides read TGTGCCAGCAGTAAACCGACCCTCTTCCAGGGCTTCGGGGAGCTGTTTTTT. This gives the protein CASSKPTLFQGFGELFF.

This chain uses TRBV7-8 with TRBJ2-1; 7 nucleotides match TRBD2. Trimming took 1 base from V and 0 from J; bases not matched to a gene: 3. Germline V gene data show CDR1 as SGHVS and CDR2 as FQNEAQ. The CDR3 is 16 residues long. CDR3 DNA: TGTGCCAGCAGCTTAGGGACTAGTCGCTCCTACAATGAGCAGTTCTTC. As protein: CASSLGTSRSYNEQFF. Drawing the rest from reference TRBV7-8 and TRBJ2-1, the complete variable domain is GAGVSQSPRYKVAKRGQDVALRCDPISGHVSLFWYQQALGQGPEFLTYFQNEAQLDKSGLPSDRFFAERPEGSVSTLKIQRTQQEDSAVYLCASSLGTSRSYNEQFFGPGTRLTVL.

The J gene is TRBJ2-7, the V gene TRBV21-1; the table's TRBD1 call for D was not verified on the DNA. TRBV21-1 is a pseudogene locus. The CDR3 totals 15 residues. CDR3 sequence: CANLGGGQGVGEQYF. DNA for the CDR3: TGTGCCAACCTGGGGGGGGGACAGGGTGTCGGCGAGCAGTACTTC.

This clone appeared a few times. Here the CDR3 reads CATSRAGQGRANEKLFF. CDR3 in DNA: TGTGCCACCAGCAGAGCCGGACAGGGTAGAGCTAATGAAAAACTGTTTTTT. The J gene is TRBJ1-4, the V gene TRBV15; 8 bases are shared with TRBD1. CDR3 length equals 17 residues. Trimming cost V 1 base and J 3 bases; bases outside gene matches: 7. From germline, CDR1 is LNHNV and CDR2 YYDKDF (reference sequence).

The rearrangement links TRBV27 to TRBJ2-7; 13 nucleotides match TRBD2. CDR1 is MNHEY, CDR2 SMNVEV, per germline (reference sequence). The CDR3 has 14 amino acids. The V gene end was trimmed by 4 bases and the J gene end by 6 bases; junction bases not matched to a gene: 3. The CDR3 sequence: CASSWTSGRPEQYF. The CDR3 nucleotides are TGTGCCAGCAGTTGGACTAGCGGGAGACCCGAGCAGTACTTC.

The V gene is TRBV5-1, the J gene TRBJ2-2; the D gene is possibly TRBD1 (6 bases). CDR1 and CDR2 (germline): SGHRS, YFSETQ. The V end was cut by 1 base, the J end by 1 base, with 17 bases between. The CDR3 covers 18 residues. For the CDR3, the DNA is TGCGCCAGCAGCTTGATGGCCACAGGGACGGAGAACACCGGGGAGCTGTTTTTT. Translating gives CASSLMATGTENTGELFF.

The V and J genes are TRBV6-5 and TRBJ1-1; weak D call: TRBD1 (5 bases). The germline CDR1 and CDR2 sequences are MNHEY and SVGAGI. The CDR3 covers 14 residues. With 10 bases removed from V and 4 bases from J, the gap between germline ends came to 19 bases. CDR3 DNA: TGTGCCACCTCTCGGTACGGGGGTGTCACTGAAGCTTTCTTT. The encoded protein is CATSRYGGVTEAFF.

The genes are TRBV20-1 and TRBJ2-7, with a weak D call TRBD2 (5 bases). CDR1 is DFQATT and CDR2 is SNEGSKA in the germline V gene (reference sequence). The CDR3 contains 13 residues. The V end lost 3 bases, the J end lost 6 bases, and 15 bases lay between the germline ends. The CDR3 is CSASRASSGEQYF. The CDR3, as DNA: TGCAGTGCTAGTAGGGCTAGCTCAGGCGAGCAGTACTTC.

The chain combines TRBV4-3 with TRBJ2-7; D may be TRBD1 (6 bases). Between the trimmed V and J ends, which lost 0 bases and 2 bases, there was a span of 8 bases. Germline CDR1 is LGHNA and CDR2 is YSLEER. The CDR3 is made up of 14 amino acids. The CDR3 nucleotides read TGCGCCAGCAGCCAAGATTGGACAGCCTACGAGCAGTACTTC. Encoded protein: CASSQDWTAYEQYF.

This chain joins TRBV27 and TRBJ1-6; TRBD1 might be the D (6 bases). The CDR3 loop spans 19 amino acids. Trimming shortened V by 3 bases and J by 0 bases, and 18 bases separated the two germline ends. Germline V gene lookup returns CDR1 MNHEY and CDR2 SMNVEV (reference sequence). The CDR3 region has the DNA TGTGCCAGCAGTTTTACGGTACCGGGACACAACTCCTATAATTCACCCCTCCACTTT. Encoded protein: CASSFTVPGHNSYNSPLHF.

The chain links TRBV25-1 to TRBJ1-6, with D possibly TRBD1 on 5 matching bases. The V gene's germline CDR1 is MGHDK and CDR2 SYGVNS. The CDR3 consists of 13 residues. V lost 8 bases to trimming and J lost 5 bases, with 10 bases between them. CDR3 nucleotide sequence: TGTGCCAGCGCGATAGGGGATAATTCACCCCTCCACTTT. Protein product: CASAIGDNSPLHF.

The J gene is TRBJ1-4, the V gene TRBV5-1; the D gene is possibly TRBD1 (6 bases). The CDR3 extends over 13 amino acids. Germline CDR1 reads SGHRS; CDR2 reads YFSETQ. V was shortened by 7 bases and J by 7 bases, with 14 bases between the two germline ends. The CDR3 reads CASRRGAGEKLFF. In DNA form, the CDR3 reads TGCGCCAGCCGGCGGGGGGCGGGTGAAAAACTGTTTTTT.

CDR3 loop: CSVELGLAGDYEQYF. CDR3 sequence (DNA): TGCAGCGTTGAATTAGGACTAGCGGGTGACTACGAGCAGTACTTC. The chain couples TRBV29-1 to TRBJ2-7; 11 bases match TRBD2. Germline CDR1 and CDR2: SQVTM and ANQGSEA. The CDR3 spans 15 residues. V shed 2 bases and J 3 bases; nucleotides not matched to a gene: 6.

CDR3 sequence (DNA): TGTGCCAGCAGCCAACGACTAGCGGAAATGTACCAAGAGACCCAGTACTTC. Residues: CASSQRLAEMYQETQYF. The chain employs TRBV7-2 and TRBJ2-5, with TRBD2 matching over 9 bases. The germline gives CDR1 SGHTA, CDR2 FQGNSA. This CDR3 contains 17 residues. J lost 0 bases, V lost 5 bases, and 10 bases had no gene match.

The chain employs TRBV7-2 and TRBJ1-5; 8 bases line up with TRBD1. Germline CDR1 SGHTA, CDR2 FQGNSA. The CDR3 length is 13 residues. J gave up 6 bases and V 4 bases, and 2 bases lay outside the gene matches. Written as DNA, the CDR3 is TGTGCCAGCAGCTCAGACAGGGGTCAGCCCCAGCATTTT. It codes for CASSSDRGQPQHF.